These 10 T cell receptor beta chains share one sample of origin, sequenced in a study of cytomegalovirus exposure and HLA in healthy donors. Amplification used 60 Vbeta primers and 13 Jbeta primers. Here immunoSEQ multiplex PCR was the method, and the copy in TCRdb shows in-frame clones only, minus some. The table lists 150,000 to 200,000 clones, more than 65% of them singletons. The sequencing sample was made of PBMCs. These receptors came from a woman aged 50 to 65 in good health and CMV-seronegative.

The J gene is TRBJ2-1, the V gene TRBV28; 11 nucleotides line up with TRBD2. CDR3 length: 15 residues. J gave up 4 bases and V 3 bases, and 2 bases lay outside the gene matches. The germline gives CDR1 MDHEN, CDR2 SYDVKM. CDR3 residues: CASSFGTSGYNEQFF. The CDR3 nucleotides are TGTGCCAGCAGTTTTGGGACTAGCGGATACAATGAGCAGTTCTTC.

The chain carries TRBV6-5 and TRBJ1-3; D not resolved. From germline, CDR1 is MNHEY and CDR2 SVGAGI. V lost 5 bases to trimming and J lost 4 bases, with 12 bases between them. The CDR3 is 14 amino acids. The chain's CDR3 is CASSLTFSGNTIYF. DNA for the CDR3: TGTGCCAGCAGTCTGACTTTTTCCGGAAACACCATATATTTT.

V usage is TRBV12-5 and J usage is TRBJ2-5; 7 bases are a match to TRBD2. This CDR3 is built from 13 residues. Germline lookup yields CDR1 LGHNT and CDR2 FRNRAP. Trimming took 9 bases from V and 2 from J; bases not matched to a gene: 6. The CDR3 nucleotides read TGTGCTAGCTCGTTGGGGGGGCAAGAGACCCAGTACTTC. Translation: CASSLGGQETQYF.

The chain uses TRBV5-1 and TRBJ1-4, with 7 nucleotides matching TRBD1. Germline loops: CDR1 SGHRS, CDR2 YFSETQ. V was pared by 7 bases and J by 6 bases, with 6 bases of the junction left unmatched. The length of the CDR3 is 13 residues. The CDR3 spells CASGPTGDEKLFF. CDR3 coding DNA: TGCGCCAGCGGCCCCACAGGGGATGAAAAACTGTTTTTT.

The rearrangement joins TRBV5-1 to TRBJ1-1, with D possibly TRBD1 on 5 matching bases. The CDR3 runs to 14 residues. The germline gives CDR1 SGHRS, CDR2 YFSETQ. Between the trimmed V and J ends, which lost 6 bases and 8 bases, there was a span of 20 bases. The CDR3 nucleotides are TGCGCCAGCAACCCTGGGGGGAGCCAAACGGAAGCTTTCTTT. Its translation: CASNPGGSQTEAFF.

On this clone: One end of the junction varies from germline; a read error may be responsible. This chain uses TRBV15 with TRBJ1-2; D is possibly TRBD1 (6 bases). CDR1 and CDR2 (germline): LNHNV, YYDKDF (reference sequence). The CDR3 spans 13 residues. The CDR3 region is CATSGDRSYGYTF. The CDR3 DNA follows: TGTGCCACCAGCGGAGACAGGTCTTATGGCTACACCTTC. The variable domain in full, completed from reference TRBV15 and TRBJ1-2, reads DAMVIQNPRYQVTQFGKPVTLSCSQTLNHNVMYWYQQKSSQAPKLLFHYYDKDFNNEADTPDNFQSRRPNTSFCFLDIRSPGLGDTAMYLCATSGDRSYGYTFGSGTRLTVV.

CDR3 loop: CASSPEAGRYYEQYF. The CDR3 nucleotides are TGCGCCAGCAGCCCCGAGGCGGGGAGATACTACGAGCAGTACTTC. The rearrangement uses TRBV4-3 and TRBJ2-7, with TRBD2 as a possible D gene (6 bases). The CDR3 consists of 15 residues. V was shortened by 4 bases and J by 3 bases, with 16 bases between the two germline ends. CDR1 LGHNA and CDR2 YSLEER come from the germline V gene.

The chain is built from TRBV5-5 and TRBJ1-1; D is undetermined. The CDR3 sequence is 13 residues long. Per the germline V gene, CDR1 is SGHKS and CDR2 is YYEKEE (reference sequence). Between the trimmed V and J ends, which lost 2 bases and 7 bases, there was a span of 12 bases. CDR3 loop: CASSFLVESEAFF. CDR3 DNA sequence: TGTGCCAGCAGCTTCCTGGTGGAGAGTGAAGCTTTCTTT.

The genes are TRBV6-5 and TRBJ1-1, with 8 bases that match TRBD1. Germline CDR1 reads MNHEY; CDR2 reads SVGAGI. With 0 bases clipped from V and 5 bases from J, the junction kept 5 bases outside the gene matches. The CDR3 is 15 amino acids. CDR3 nucleotides: TGTGCCAGCAGTTACTCACAGGGGGTTGGAACTGAAGCTTTCTTT. This gives the protein CASSYSQGVGTEAFF.

The chain links TRBV7-2 to TRBJ2-5; D is undetermined. The CDR3 is made up of 13 amino acids. Trimming cost V 5 bases and J 3 bases, with 10 bases left between them. In germline, CDR1 is SGHTA, CDR2 FQGNSA. CDR3 DNA: TGTGCCAGCAGCCCCCGCCGGGAAGAGACCCAGTACTTC. It encodes CASSPRREETQYF.